This record looks at one T cell receptor beta chain sequence and its context. In the source study's methods: Amplification of reference gene primers provided the estimated nucleated cell counts. Method: immunoSEQ multiplex PCR; TCRdb's copy keeps in-frame clones and lacks some. Clonal size and the V and J genes are those of that table, whereas D and trimming came from the DNA. The sample lists under 150,000 clones; roughly 85% were seen once. The sample is drawn from a study of blood T cell repertoires in COVID-19. Overall study: Some COVID-19 samples were acute and others convalescent; all came from the United States, Italy and Spain. PBMCs, B-cell-depleted T cells, or T cells provided the cDNA or gDNA that made up the material.

This CDR3 region has 13 residues. The clonotype originates from a man older than 75 with acute or convalescent COVID-19. V usage is TRBV21-1 and J usage is TRBJ1-1; TRBD1, the table's D call, was not compared with the DNA. TRBV21-1 is listed as a pseudogene. Sequenced material: peripheral blood. The CDR3 sequence: CASSKETGVGAFF. CDR3 sequence (DNA): TGTGCCAGCAGCAAAGAGACAGGGGTAGGTGCTTTCTTT.